This TCR beta chain came from a study of vaccination effects on CD4 cells after COVID-19. The CDR3 covers 18 residues. Germline CDR1 and CDR2: SGHNT and YENEEA. V dropped 0 bases and J dropped 5; count of bases not matched to a gene: 11. Regarding this clone: Its antigen is undetermined.

Study-wide results and limits: Late post-vaccination samples showed marked contraction of infection- and vaccine-induced clones.

Measured with immunoSEQ multiplex PCR; TCRdb has only the in-frame clones, and not every one. The data contain tens of thousands of clones, approximately 70% of them seen just once; the ten biggest clones take up around a tenth. Peptide-pool stimulation followed by sequencing identified expanded antigen-specific CD4+ clonotypes in the ViraFEST assay. Isolation of CD4+ T cells took place after less than 12 days of culture. The study found no prior SARS-CoV-2 infection in the vaccine recipients, who tested negative for nucleocapsid antibodies. The sequencing used CD4+ T cells from PBMCs cultured with HCoV-NL63 spike peptides, collected before COVID-19 vaccination. The gene calls are TRBV11-3 and TRBJ2-2, with TRBD2 matching over 8 bases. The receptor's source is a human donor who received a COVID-19 vaccine. CDR3 DNA sequence: TGTGCCAGCAGCTTAGAGCAGTCCGGGACTAGATCTACCGGGGAGCTGTTTTTT. Its translation is CASSLEQSGTRSTGELFF.